What follows are 21 T cell receptor beta chains derived from one specimen sequenced in a study of CD8 T cells in ankylosing spondylitis. Study findings and constraints: What seemed typical of ankylosing spondylitis blood was a TCR beta motif built from several highly homologous variants.

TCRdb re-called the 5' RACE reads through MiXCR, storing one row per CDR3 protein. The data contain around 490,000 distinct CDR3 sequences, roughly 5.3% of them seen just once; the ten biggest clones take up approximately 4%. Their cognate antigens are unknown. Sequencing input: blood, either unsorted or a sorted T cell fraction (not recorded which). These receptors originate from a male donor with ankylosing spondylitis.

This clonotype was detected many times. V gene TRBV10-3 combines with J gene TRBJ2-1; the D gene is possibly TRBD2 (5 bases). The CDR3 is made up of 12 amino acids. Germline lookup yields CDR1 ENHRY and CDR2 SYGVKD. Trimming stripped 7 bases from V and 3 bases from J, with 7 bases between. Here the CDR3 reads CAITDFYNEQFF. In DNA, the CDR3 is TGTGCCATCACGGACTTCTACAATGAGCAGTTCTTC.

The sample holds many counts of this clonotype. This chain joins TRBV9 and TRBJ2-2, with TRBD2 matching over 9 bases. Germline loops: CDR1 SGDLS, CDR2 YYNGEE. J was trimmed by 4 bases and V by 4 bases; bases with no gene match: 5. The CDR3 runs 15 residues. In DNA, the CDR3 is TGTGCCAGCAGCAAAAGCGGGGGGCCCACCGGGGAGCTGTTTTTT. It specifies CASSKSGGPTGELFF.

This clonotype was found many times. This chain uses TRBV29-1 with TRBJ2-5; D is ambiguous. V lost 0 bases and J 4 bases, leaving 6 bases between the germline ends. The CDR3 has 12 amino acids. CDR1 is SQVTM, CDR2 ANQGSEA, per germline. The CDR3 loop is CSVEEGGETQYF. The CDR3 coding sequence is TGCAGCGTTGAAGAGGGTGGAGAGACCCAGTACTTC.

This chain links TRBV5-1 with TRBJ2-7; maybe TRBD1 (6 bases). Germline CDR1 reads SGHRS; CDR2 reads YFSETQ. CDR3 length: 14 amino acids. The ends were cut back, 5 bases at V and 2 bases at J, with 14 bases in the middle. In DNA, the CDR3 is TGCGCCAGCAGATTGCAGGGGCCGACCTACGAGCAGTACTTC. Protein: CASRLQGPTYEQYF.

Many counts were recorded for this clonotype. The genes are TRBV29-1 and TRBJ1-5; perhaps TRBD1 as D (5 bases). Trimming took 4 bases from V and 7 from J, leaving 8 bases between them. The CDR3 loop spans 11 amino acids. Germline values: CDR1 SQVTM, CDR2 ANQGSEA. Written as DNA, the CDR3 is TGCAGCGTTGGGGAGGGGCAGCCCCAGCATTTT. It is translated as CSVGEGQPQHF.

This clonotype is a singleton in its sample. One base away lies a much larger clone, so this may be a sequencing read error. This chain joins TRBV5-6 and TRBJ1-4, with D unclear. This CDR3 has 12 amino acids. Germline assignment: CDR1 SGHDT and CDR2 YYEEEE. CDR3 region: CVSSRHGGKLFF. The CDR3 coding sequence is TGTGTCAGCAGCCGTCACGGCGGAAAACTGTTTTTT.

This clonotype was recorded many times. The chain couples TRBV5-6 to TRBJ2-5; TRBD2 agrees at 7 bases. The CDR3 totals 14 residues. Germline-derived CDR1 and CDR2 are SGHDT and YYEEEE. V gave up 1 base and J gave up 14 bases; unmatched junction bases: 14. CDR3 sequence reads: CASSLPSGVNPIYF. The CDR3 nucleotides read TGTGCCAGCAGCTTGCCTAGCGGAGTTAATCCCATATACTTC.

This clonotype has at least ten counts. This chain connects TRBV10-3 to TRBJ2-3; 11 bases are shared with TRBD1. The V gene end was trimmed by 10 bases and the J gene end by 5 bases; junction bases not matched to a gene: 2. The CDR3 sequence is 12 residues long. Germline V lookup: CDR1 ENHRY, CDR2 SYGVKD. The CDR3 bases are TGTGCCACTGGGACAGGGGGAGATACGCAGTATTTT. Protein: CATGTGGDTQYF.

This clonotype was counted a few times. The chain joins TRBV7-2 to TRBJ2-3, with D perhaps assigned TRBD1 or TRBD2 (6 bases each). The CDR3 spans 16 residues. Trimming shortened V by 5 bases and J by 2 bases, and 17 bases separated the two germline ends. The germline V gene has CDR1 SGHTA and CDR2 FQGNSA. DNA of the CDR3: TGTGCCAGCAGCCCGGGGGCCTCCTCCCTCACAGATACGCAGTATTTT. It translates to CASSPGASSLTDTQYF.

In its sample, this clonotype was seen many times. This sequence joins TRBV5-1 and TRBJ2-5, with D tentatively TRBD1 or TRBD2 (6 bases each). CDR3 length: 14 amino acids. The ends were cut back, 0 bases at V and 5 bases at J, with 11 bases in the middle. The germline V gene encodes CDR1 SGHRS and CDR2 YFSETQ. The CDR3 spells CASSLVGGYETQYF. DNA of the CDR3: TGCGCCAGCAGCTTGGTGGGGGGCTACGAGACCCAGTACTTC.

This clonotype was observed many times. The J gene is TRBJ1-5, the V gene TRBV20-1, with D unresolved. Trimming pared 2 bases from V and 6 bases from J, leaving 17 bases between. There are 15 residues in the CDR3. Germline CDR1 is DFQATT and CDR2 is SNEGSKA (reference sequence). The CDR3 DNA follows: TGCAGTGCTAGATTAGCGTCGAACTCACCTCAGCCCCAGCATTTT. It yields the protein CSARLASNSPQPQHF.

At least ten counts were recorded for this clonotype. This chain joins TRBV23-1 and TRBJ2-1, with TRBD1 matching over 9 bases. TRBV23-1 is assigned to the ORF class and has an uncertain function. V shed 2 bases, J shed 6 bases, and the junction held 5 bases outside the gene matches. The CDR3 runs 15 residues. DNA of the CDR3: TGCGCCAGCAGTCAACCGGGACAGGGAGGCAATGAGCAGTTCTTC. This codes for CASSQPGQGGNEQFF.

This clonotype was seen many times. The chain is built from TRBV5-1 and TRBJ2-1, with 7 bases matching TRBD1. CDR3 length equals 16 residues. The V gene's germline CDR1 is SGHRS and CDR2 YFSETQ. J lost 0 bases, V lost 2 bases, and 5 bases had no gene match. This CDR3 reads CASSLQGSFSYNEQFF. The DNA for the CDR3 is TGCGCCAGCAGCTTACAGGGGTCCTTCTCCTACAATGAGCAGTTCTTC.

This clonotype was picked up many times. The chain links TRBV4-1 to TRBJ2-1, with TRBD2 identical over 13 bases. The CDR3 length is 15 residues. Looked up from germline, CDR1 is MGHRA and CDR2 is YSYEKL. Losses at the gene ends were 4 bases for V and 10 bases for J; bases not matched to a gene: 7. In DNA, the CDR3 is TGCGCCAGCAGCCCTGGACTAGCGGGAGTAGGGGAGCAGTTCTTC. Protein sequence: CASSPGLAGVGEQFF.

This clonotype was found many times. The chain is built from TRBV7-2 and TRBJ1-1, with D perhaps matching TRBD1 (6 bases). This CDR3 spans 14 amino acids. Germline assignment: CDR1 SGHTA and CDR2 FQGNSA. V lost 6 bases to trimming and J lost 5 bases, with 16 bases between them. CDR3 bases: TGTGCCAGCAGTTCCTGGGGGGGGCTAACTGAAGCTTTCTTT. Encoded protein: CASSSWGGLTEAFF.

This clonotype was seen many times. The CDR3: CASSLSPRKGYEQYF. CDR3 bases: TGTGCCAGCAGTTTATCGCCAAGGAAGGGCTACGAGCAGTACTTC. The rearrangement joins TRBV12-3 or TRBV12-4 to TRBJ2-7; no clear D. Trimming left V 2 bases short and J 3 bases short, with 14 bases between. The CDR3 spans 15 residues.

This clonotype was counted many times. The chain uses TRBV29-1 and TRBJ2-4; the D call may be TRBD1 or TRBD2 (6 bases each). The germline CDR1 and CDR2 sequences are SQVTM and ANQGSEA. The CDR3 is made up of 15 amino acids. V lost 7 bases and J 2 bases, leaving 18 bases between the germline ends. The CDR3 is CSAVDRGGTKNIQYF. The CDR3 coding sequence is TGCAGCGCAGTAGACAGAGGGGGGACCAAAAACATTCAGTACTTC. The entire variable domain, with the rest obtained from reference TRBV29-1 and TRBJ2-4, is as follows: SAVISQKPSRDICQRGTSLTIQCQVDSQVTMMFWYRQQPGQSLTLIATANQGSEATYESGFVIDKFPISRPNLTFSTLTVSNMSPEDSSIYLCSAVDRGGTKNIQYFGAGTRLSVL.

This clonotype was counted ten times or more. This sequence joins TRBV6-2 or TRBV6-3 and TRBJ2-2; D unresolved. Germline CDR1 MNHEY, CDR2 SVGEGT. The CDR3 length is 11 residues. V was shortened by 6 bases and J by 6 bases, with 5 bases between the two germline ends. The CDR3 nucleotides read TGTGCCAGCAGGCTAGCCGGGGAGCTGTTTTTT. Encoded protein: CASRLAGELFF.

This clonotype has at least ten counts. V is TRBV20-1 and J is TRBJ2-7, with 7 bases identical to TRBD1. The junction had 6 bases not matched to a gene; V was cut back by 6 bases and J by 4 bases. The germline gives CDR1 DFQATT, CDR2 SNEGSKA (reference sequence). The CDR3 length is 12 residues. CDR3 bases: TGCAGTGCCAGACAGGGTCGGTACGAGCAGTACTTC. It is translated as CSARQGRYEQYF.

This clonotype was seen repeatedly, ten times or more. This chain uses TRBV29-1 with TRBJ2-3, with 9 bases identical to TRBD2. V was clipped by 2 bases and J by 4 bases; unmatched bases: 7. Germline CDR1 reads SQVTM; CDR2 reads ANQGSEA. This CDR3 is built from 15 residues. The CDR3 DNA follows: TGCAGCGTTGAAATTAGCGGGAGCCTCCCAGATACGCAGTATTTT. Translation: CSVEISGSLPDTQYF.

This clonotype was detected a few times. The chain uses TRBV20-1 and TRBJ1-4; D remains ambiguous. The CDR3 contains 12 residues. Trimming took off 3 bases at V and 12 bases at J, with 14 bases between the two ends. Germline CDR1 and CDR2: DFQATT and SNEGSKA (reference sequence). CDR3 DNA: TGCAGTGCTAGGGCCCAGCGAGGACAACTGTTTTTT. Amino acids: CSARAQRGQLFF.